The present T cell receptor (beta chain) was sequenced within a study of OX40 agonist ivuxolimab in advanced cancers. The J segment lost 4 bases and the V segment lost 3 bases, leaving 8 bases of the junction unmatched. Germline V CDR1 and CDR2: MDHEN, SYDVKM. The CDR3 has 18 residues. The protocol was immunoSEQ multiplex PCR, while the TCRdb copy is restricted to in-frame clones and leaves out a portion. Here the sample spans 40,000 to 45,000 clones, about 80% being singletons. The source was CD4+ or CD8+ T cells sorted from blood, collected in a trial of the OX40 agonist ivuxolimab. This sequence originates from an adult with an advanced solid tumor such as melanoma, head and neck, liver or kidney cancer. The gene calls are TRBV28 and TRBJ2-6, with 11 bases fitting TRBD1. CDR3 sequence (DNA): TGTGCCAGCAGTTTGGCGGGACAGGGGGTAGGAGGGGCCAACGTCCTGACTTTC. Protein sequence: CASSLAGQGVGGANVLTF.